This T cell receptor beta chain was obtained from a study of cytomegalovirus exposure and HLA in healthy donors. Overall study: A prior study identified some 100 million unique TCR beta sequences from about 179 million T cells. There were 88 million or so unique TCRs (from HLA-typed donors) in an early data release.

Primers for the PCR totalled 60 Vbeta and 13 Jbeta. TCRdb's copy holds only in-frame clones and misses some; the assay was immunoSEQ multiplex PCR. The sample lists 200,000 or so clones, over 60% seen once, with 15% to 17% in the top ten. Germline assignment: CDR1 SGHKS and CDR2 YYEKEE (reference sequence). The V end was cut by 4 bases, the J end by 7 bases, with 9 bases between. The CDR3 has 11 amino acids. This TCR was sampled from a man between 35 and 55 years old in good health and CMV-seronegative. V and J are TRBV5-5 and TRBJ2-7; D not resolved. Material for sequencing was PBMCs. CDR3 in amino acids: CASSPGEEQYF. The CDR3 DNA reads as TGTGCCAGCAGCCCGGGTGAGGAGCAGTACTTC.